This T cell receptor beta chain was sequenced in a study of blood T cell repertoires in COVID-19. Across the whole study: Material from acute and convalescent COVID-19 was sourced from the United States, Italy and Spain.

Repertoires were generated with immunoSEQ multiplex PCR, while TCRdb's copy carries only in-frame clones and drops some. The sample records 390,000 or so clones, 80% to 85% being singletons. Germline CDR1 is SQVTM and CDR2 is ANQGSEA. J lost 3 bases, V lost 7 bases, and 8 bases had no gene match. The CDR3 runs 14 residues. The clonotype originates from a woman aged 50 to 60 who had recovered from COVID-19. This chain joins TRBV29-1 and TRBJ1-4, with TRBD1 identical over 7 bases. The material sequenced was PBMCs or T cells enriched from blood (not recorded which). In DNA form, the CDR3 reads TGCAGCGCTAGTCAGGGGGTAGCTAATGAAAAACTGTTTTTT. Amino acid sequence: CSASQGVANEKLFF.